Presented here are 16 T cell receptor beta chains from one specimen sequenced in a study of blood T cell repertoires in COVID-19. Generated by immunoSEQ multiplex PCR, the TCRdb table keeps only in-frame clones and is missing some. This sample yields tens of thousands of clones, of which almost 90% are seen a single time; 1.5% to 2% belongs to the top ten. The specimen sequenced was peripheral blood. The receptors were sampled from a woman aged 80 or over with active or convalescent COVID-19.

For the CDR3, the DNA is TGTGCCAGCTCACCAGTCGCCCTAATGGGGACAGGAAGAAATCAGCCCCAGCATTTT. Amino acids: CASSPVALMGTGRNQPQHF. This chain joins TRBV18 and TRBJ1-5; 8 bases fit TRBD1. In germline, CDR1 is KGHSH, CDR2 LQKENI. V shed 2 bases and J 4 bases; nucleotides not matched to a gene: 16. The CDR3 is made up of 19 amino acids.

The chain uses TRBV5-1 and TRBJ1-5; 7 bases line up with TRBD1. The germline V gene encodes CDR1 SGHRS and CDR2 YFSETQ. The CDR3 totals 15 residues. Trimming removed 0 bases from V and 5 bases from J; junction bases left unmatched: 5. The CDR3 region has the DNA TGCGCCAGCAGCTTGGAGGGGGACAGTGATCAGCCCCAGCATTTT. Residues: CASSLEGDSDQPQHF.

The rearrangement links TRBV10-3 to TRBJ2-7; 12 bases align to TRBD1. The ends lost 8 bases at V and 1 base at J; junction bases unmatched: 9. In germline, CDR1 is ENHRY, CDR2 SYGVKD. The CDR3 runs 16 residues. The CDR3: CAIATGQGARSYEQYF. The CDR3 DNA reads TGTGCCATCGCTACGGGACAGGGGGCGCGGTCCTACGAGCAGTACTTC.

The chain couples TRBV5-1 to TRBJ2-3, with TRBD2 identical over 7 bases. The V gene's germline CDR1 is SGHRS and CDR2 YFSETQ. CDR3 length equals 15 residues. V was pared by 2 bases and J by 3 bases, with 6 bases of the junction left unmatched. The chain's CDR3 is CASSLLGEGTDTQYF. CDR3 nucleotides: TGCGCCAGCAGCTTACTAGGGGAGGGAACAGATACGCAGTATTTT.

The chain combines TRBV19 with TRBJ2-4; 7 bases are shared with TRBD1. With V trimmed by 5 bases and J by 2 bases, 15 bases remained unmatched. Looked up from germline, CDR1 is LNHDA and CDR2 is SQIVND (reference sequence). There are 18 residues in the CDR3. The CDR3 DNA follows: TGTGCCAGTAGTTTCGACCCCGGGACAGTTTTGTCCAAAAACATTCAGTACTTC. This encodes CASSFDPGTVLSKNIQYF.

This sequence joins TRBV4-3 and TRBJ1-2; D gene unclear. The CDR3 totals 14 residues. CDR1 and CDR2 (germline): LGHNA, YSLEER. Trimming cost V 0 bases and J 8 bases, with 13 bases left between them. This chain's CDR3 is CASSQDGDPRGYTF. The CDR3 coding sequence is TGCGCCAGCAGCCAAGACGGCGACCCTAGGGGCTACACCTTC.

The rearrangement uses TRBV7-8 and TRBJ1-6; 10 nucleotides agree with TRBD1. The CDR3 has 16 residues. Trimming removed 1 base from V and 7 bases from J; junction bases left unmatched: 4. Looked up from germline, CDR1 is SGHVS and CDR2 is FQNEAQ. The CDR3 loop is CASSLVPGQGNSPLHF. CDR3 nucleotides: TGTGCCAGCAGCTTAGTGCCGGGACAGGGGAATTCACCCCTCCACTTT.

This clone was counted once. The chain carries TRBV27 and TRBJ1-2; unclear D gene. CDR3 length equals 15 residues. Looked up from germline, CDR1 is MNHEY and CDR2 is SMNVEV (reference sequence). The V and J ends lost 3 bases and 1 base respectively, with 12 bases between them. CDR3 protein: CASSFSPGLNYGYTF. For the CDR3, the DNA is TGTGCCAGCAGTTTCTCCCCGGGTCTTAACTATGGCTACACCTTC.

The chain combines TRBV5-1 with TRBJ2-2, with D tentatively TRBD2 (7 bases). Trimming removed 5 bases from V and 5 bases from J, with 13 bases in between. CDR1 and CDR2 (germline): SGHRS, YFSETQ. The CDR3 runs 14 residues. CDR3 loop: CASRSGGQTGELFF. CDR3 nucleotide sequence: TGCGCCAGCAGATCGGGAGGACAGACCGGGGAGCTGTTTTTT.

CDR3 protein: CASSPAPGGGAPDTQYF. CDR3 coding DNA: TGCGCCAGCAGCCCGGCCCCCGGCGGGGGAGCTCCAGATACGCAGTATTTT. The rearrangement links TRBV5-1 to TRBJ2-3; TRBD2 matches 7 bases. The CDR3 consists of 17 residues. The trim removed 4 bases at V and 4 bases at J, leaving 15 bases unmatched. Germline CDR1 reads SGHRS; CDR2 reads YFSETQ.

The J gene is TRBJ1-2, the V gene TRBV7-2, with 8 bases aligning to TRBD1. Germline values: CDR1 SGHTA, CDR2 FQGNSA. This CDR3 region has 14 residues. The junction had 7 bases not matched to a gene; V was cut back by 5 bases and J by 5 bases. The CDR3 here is CASSPSTGGYGYTF. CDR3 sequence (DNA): TGTGCCAGCAGCCCCAGTACAGGGGGATATGGCTACACCTTC.

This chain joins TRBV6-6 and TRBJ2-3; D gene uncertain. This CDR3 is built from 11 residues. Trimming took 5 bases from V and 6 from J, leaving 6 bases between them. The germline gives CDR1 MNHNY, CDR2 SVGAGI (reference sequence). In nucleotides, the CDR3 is TGTGCCAGCAGTATAGTGGATACGCAGTATTTT. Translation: CASSIVDTQYF.

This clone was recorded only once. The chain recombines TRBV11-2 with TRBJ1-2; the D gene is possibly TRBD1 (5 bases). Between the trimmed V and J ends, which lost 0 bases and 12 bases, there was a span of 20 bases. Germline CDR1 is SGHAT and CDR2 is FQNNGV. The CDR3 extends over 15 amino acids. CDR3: CASSLDRGKGFRDTF. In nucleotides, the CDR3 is TGTGCCAGCAGCTTAGATCGGGGGAAGGGTTTCAGGGACACCTTC. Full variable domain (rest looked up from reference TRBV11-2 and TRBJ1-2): EAGVAQSPRYKIIEKRQSVAFWCNPISGHATLYWYQQILGQGPKLLIQFQNNGVVDDSQLPKDRFSAERLKGVDSTLKIQPAKLEDSAVYLCASSLDRGKGFRDTFGSGTRLTVV.

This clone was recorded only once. CDR3 residues: CASSLGTVENTGELFF. The CDR3 region has the DNA TGCGCCAGCAGCTTGGGCACAGTAGAGAACACCGGGGAGCTGTTTTTT. V gene TRBV5-1 combines with J gene TRBJ2-2; D unresolved. The CDR3 is made up of 16 amino acids. CDR1 and CDR2 (germline): SGHRS, YFSETQ. Trimming cost V 0 bases and J 1 base, with 10 bases left between them.

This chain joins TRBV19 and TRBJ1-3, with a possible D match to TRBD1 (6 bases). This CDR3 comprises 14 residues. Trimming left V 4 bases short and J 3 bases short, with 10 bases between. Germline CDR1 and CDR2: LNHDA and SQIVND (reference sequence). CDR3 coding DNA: TGTGCCAGTAGTAGGGGGCAGGGTGGAAACACCATATATTTT. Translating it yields CASSRGQGGNTIYF.

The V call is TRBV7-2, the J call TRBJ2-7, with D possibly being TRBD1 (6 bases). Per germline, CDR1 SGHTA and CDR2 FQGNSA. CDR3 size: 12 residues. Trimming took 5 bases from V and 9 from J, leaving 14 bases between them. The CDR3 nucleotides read TGTGCCAGCAGCGTACAGGGTCGTGGGCAGTACTTC. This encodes CASSVQGRGQYF.